A single sample gave rise to the 20 T cell receptor beta chains below, sequenced in a study of OX40 agonist ivuxolimab in advanced cancers. Method: immunoSEQ multiplex PCR; TCRdb's copy keeps in-frame clones and lacks some. The sample includes roughly 70,000 clones, more than 70% of them seen just once. This material consisted of CD4+ or CD8+ T cells sorted from blood, taken in a trial of the OX40 agonist ivuxolimab. These receptors were taken from an adult with an advanced solid tumor such as melanoma, head and neck, liver or kidney cancer.

The genes are TRBV2 and TRBJ1-2, with D uncertain. V was cut by 6 bases and J by 0 bases, with 14 bases left in between. Germline assignment: CDR1 SNHLY and CDR2 FYNNEI. The CDR3 has 15 residues. The CDR3 here is CASRPLLAANYGYTF. In DNA form, the CDR3 reads TGTGCCAGCAGACCCCTTCTGGCAGCTAACTATGGCTACACCTTC.

The genes are TRBV5-4 and TRBJ2-3; D is perhaps TRBD2 (6 bases). CDR3 length: 15 residues. Germline loops: CDR1 SGHNT, CDR2 YYREEE (reference sequence). V lost 3 bases and J lost 0, with 11 bases in between. CDR3 sequence: CASSSPGTSTDTQYF. The DNA for the CDR3 is TGTGCCAGCAGCTCCCCGGGGACTAGCACAGATACGCAGTATTTT.

The sample holds one count of this clone. This chain connects TRBV29-1 to TRBJ2-3; 7 nucleotides agree with TRBD1. Germline assignment: CDR1 SQVTM and CDR2 ANQGSEA. V was clipped by 6 bases and J by 0 bases; unmatched bases: 9. The CDR3 covers 15 residues. Here the CDR3 DNA reads TGCAGCGTGACCTTCGGACAGGCAAGCACAGATACGCAGTATTTT. Translating it yields CSVTFGQASTDTQYF.

V and J are TRBV9 and TRBJ2-7; 10 bases are shared with TRBD2. Germline values: CDR1 SGDLS, CDR2 YYNGEE. The trim removed 4 bases at V and 3 bases at J, leaving 10 bases unmatched. The CDR3 loop spans 16 amino acids. CDR3 coding DNA: TGTGCCAGCAGCATAACCGGGACTAGCGTAAGCTACGAGCAGTACTTC. Residues: CASSITGTSVSYEQYF.

The V call is TRBV11-2, the J call TRBJ2-5; TRBD1 aligns across 8 bases. The trim removed 1 base at V and 2 bases at J, leaving 3 bases unmatched. Germline V CDR1 and CDR2: SGHAT, FQNNGV. The CDR3 loop spans 15 amino acids. CDR3 coding DNA: TGTGCCAGCAGCTTAGGGACAGGGATTCAAGAGACCCAGTACTTC. Its protein is CASSLGTGIQETQYF.

The rearrangement uses TRBV9 and TRBJ2-3; the match to TRBD2 covers 11 bases. The CDR3 is 16 amino acids. After removal of 3 bases from V and 2 bases from J, the junction contained 5 bases not matched to a gene. Germline assignment: CDR1 SGDLS and CDR2 YYNGEE. This CDR3 reads CASSARTSGLTDTQYF. CDR3 nucleotides: TGTGCCAGCAGCGCACGGACTAGCGGGCTCACAGATACGCAGTATTTT.

The chain has TRBV5-6 and TRBJ1-1; D gene unclear. Germline assignment: CDR1 SGHDT and CDR2 YYEEEE. This CDR3 is built from 13 residues. V shed 1 base and J shed 7 bases, with 11 bases lying between them. CDR3 amino acids: CASSLFRSIEAFF. The DNA for the CDR3 is TGTGCCAGCAGCTTGTTCCGATCGATTGAAGCTTTCTTT. The complete variable domain, with remaining parts taken from reference TRBV5-6 and TRBJ1-1, reads DAGVTQSPTHLIKTRGQQVTLRCSPKSGHDTVSWYQQALGQGPQFIFQYYEEEERQRGNFPDRFSGHQFPNYSSELNVNALLLGDSALYLCASSLFRSIEAFFGQGTRLTVV.

This sequence joins TRBV6-6 and TRBJ2-7; maybe TRBD2 (7 bases). The CDR3 is made up of 15 amino acids. CDR1 MNHNY and CDR2 SVGAGI come from the germline V gene (reference sequence). V was cut by 7 bases and J by 0 bases, with 16 bases left in between. The CDR3 DNA follows: TGTGCCAGCACTAGAAGGGGGGGCAGCTCCTACGAGCAGTACTTC. Translation gives CASTRRGGSSYEQYF.

This rearrangement joins TRBV9 to TRBJ1-1; no clear D gene. Germline CDR1 SGDLS, CDR2 YYNGEE. This CDR3 comprises 13 residues. V lost 0 bases and J lost 8, with 11 bases in between. For the CDR3, the DNA is TGTGCCAGCAGCGTAGGTAGCGGGCAGGAAGCTTTCTTT. Translating it yields CASSVGSGQEAFF.

The chain is built from TRBV19 and TRBJ2-5, with D uncertain. The germline V gene encodes CDR1 LNHDA and CDR2 SQIVND (reference sequence). Between the trimmed V and J ends, which lost 4 bases and 1 base, there was a span of 7 bases. This CDR3 is built from 13 residues. Written as DNA, the CDR3 is TGTGCCAGTAGTAGACTGGTCCAAGAGACCCAGTACTTC. It translates to CASSRLVQETQYF.

The chain links TRBV23-1 to TRBJ1-5; D is undetermined. TRBV23-1 is flagged as an ORF with uncertain function. CDR3 length: 15 amino acids. V was cut by 0 bases and J by 6 bases, with 12 bases left in between. The CDR3 region is CASSQSLRGTQPQHF. The CDR3 DNA sequence: TGCGCCAGCAGTCAATCGTTACGGGGAACTCAGCCCCAGCATTTT.

The chain is built from TRBV5-6 and TRBJ2-1; 7 positions match TRBD1. CDR1 is SGHDT and CDR2 is YYEEEE in the germline V gene. The junction had 15 bases not matched to a gene; V was cut back by 6 bases and J by 9 bases. The CDR3 loop spans 15 amino acids. This CDR3 is CASTHTGERIGEQFF. In nucleotides, the CDR3 is TGTGCCAGCACACACACAGGGGAACGGATCGGTGAGCAGTTCTTC.

This chain connects TRBV5-1 to TRBJ2-3, with 7 bases identical to TRBD2. J was trimmed by 6 bases and V by 3 bases; bases with no gene match: 1. CDR3 size: 12 residues. Germline assignment: CDR1 SGHRS and CDR2 YFSETQ. The CDR3 spells CASSWDYDTQYF. The CDR3 DNA is TGCGCCAGCAGCTGGGACTACGATACGCAGTATTTT. The full variable domain, in which reference TRBV5-1 and TRBJ2-3 provide the parts outside the CDR3, is KAGVTQTPRYLIKTRGQQVTLSCSPISGHRSVSWYQQTPGQGLQFLFEYFSETQRNKGNFPGRFSGRQFSNSRSEMNVSTLELGDSALYLCASSWDYDTQYFGPGTRLTVL.

The V and J genes are TRBV5-1 and TRBJ1-6; 7 bases align to TRBD1. The J segment lost 8 bases and the V segment lost 3 bases, leaving 20 bases of the junction unmatched. Looked up from germline, CDR1 is SGHRS and CDR2 is YFSETQ. CDR3 length equals 19 residues. In nucleotides, the CDR3 is TGCGCCAGCAGCTCAAGACCCAGGGGGTTTAGGTATGAAGATTCACCCCTCCACTTT. It specifies CASSSRPRGFRYEDSPLHF.

The genes are TRBV9 and TRBJ1-5; 9 positions match TRBD1. After removal of 3 bases from V and 1 base from J, the junction contained 8 bases not matched to a gene. CDR3 length: 17 residues. Germline V CDR1 and CDR2: SGDLS, YYNGEE. The CDR3 DNA follows: TGTGCCAGCAGCGCGAGCCCGGACAGGGGAAGCAATCAGCCCCAGCATTTT. Its protein product is CASSASPDRGSNQPQHF. Full variable domain (missing parts from reference TRBV9 and TRBJ1-5): DSGVTQTPKHLITATGQRVTLRCSPRSGDLSVYWYQQSLDQGLQFLIQYYNGEERAKGNILERFSAQQFPDLHSELNLSSLELGDSALYFCASSASPDRGSNQPQHFGDGTRLSIL.

The genes are TRBV6-5 and TRBJ2-1; 8 bases map to TRBD2. V shed 7 bases, J shed 2 bases, and the junction held 7 bases outside the gene matches. This CDR3 contains 15 residues. Germline values: CDR1 MNHEY, CDR2 SVGAGI. This CDR3 is CASTARGGPYNEQFF. In nucleotides, the CDR3 is TGTGCCAGCACCGCCCGGGGGGGACCCTACAATGAGCAGTTCTTC.

This rearrangement joins TRBV9 to TRBJ2-7; D may be TRBD2 (6 bases). Trimming took 3 bases from V and 4 from J, leaving 14 bases between them. CDR3 length: 14 amino acids. Germline values: CDR1 SGDLS, CDR2 YYNGEE. The CDR3 DNA reads as TGTGCCAGCAGCGAACTAGCAGCTTCATACGAGCAGTACTTC. Translation: CASSELAASYEQYF.

The CDR3, as DNA: TGTGCCAGCAGAAGGCAAGACATAGAGACCCAGTACTTC. Translating it yields CASRRQDIETQYF. The chain carries TRBV5-4 and TRBJ2-5; D is undetermined. V lost 5 bases, J lost 4 bases, and 12 bases lay in between. Looked up from germline, CDR1 is SGHNT and CDR2 is YYREEE (reference sequence). The CDR3 sequence is 13 residues long.

This rearrangement joins TRBV18 to TRBJ1-2; D not resolved. Germline assignment: CDR1 KGHSH and CDR2 LQKENI. Trimming cost V 3 bases and J 5 bases, with 16 bases left between them. The CDR3 totals 15 residues. The CDR3 reads CASSPHQEALYGYTF. The DNA for the CDR3 is TGTGCCAGCTCACCGCACCAAGAGGCTCTATATGGCTACACCTTC.

This chain links TRBV5-1 with TRBJ1-6, with D maybe TRBD1 (5 bases). Germline assignment: CDR1 SGHRS and CDR2 YFSETQ. CDR3 size: 14 residues. Deletions cut 0 bases from V and 10 bases from J, with 11 bases between. The CDR3 protein is CASSLAGTNSPLHF. CDR3 in DNA: TGCGCCAGCAGCTTGGCAGGGACGAACTCACCCCTCCACTTT.